This T cell receptor beta chain comes out of a study of blood T cells in healthy people across ages. Study results and limitations: Roughly linear declines in TCR beta diversity per million T cells occurred with age. Fewer expanded clones and more diversity marked long-lived versus aged donors.

Regarding this clonotype: Its antigen remains unidentified.

The authors ran a second PCR of about 6 to 11 cycles using a sample-barcoded 5' primer and a J-beta primer mix. From the 5' RACE reads, TCRdb called clonotypes with MiXCR, one entry per CDR3 protein. The data contain about 570,000 distinct CDR3 sequences, 25% to 30% of them singletons. Germline values: CDR1 KGHSH, CDR2 LQKENI. This CDR3 contains 16 residues. V was cut by 6 bases and J by 2 bases, with 16 bases left in between. This TCR came from a woman in her 70s in good health. Sequenced sample: blood. V gene TRBV18 combines with J gene TRBJ2-2; D unresolved. Here the CDR3 DNA reads TGTGCCAGCTCCCCGCTACGGACCCAAAACACCGGGGAGCTGTTTTTT. Translating it yields CASSPLRTQNTGELFF.